The clone carrying this TCR beta chain has a count of ten or more. As yet, its antigen is unknown. These data originate in a study of CD8+CD57+ T cells in acquired aplastic anemia. Across the whole study: Quantities of DNA derived from sorted CD4+ and CD8+ cells averaged approximately 3.3 ug. Study-wide findings and caveats: Patients versus controls showed no significant CD8+ Simpson's diversity difference. Between patients and controls, about 30 CD8+ CDR3 sequences were found in common.

The germline V and J ends were trimmed by 4 bases and 3 bases, with 9 bases remaining between them. Germline V gene lookup returns CDR1 SGHAT and CDR2 FQNNGV. The length of the CDR3 is 13 residues. Investigators profiled TCR beta VDJ and CDR3 from genomic DNA template. TCRdb re-called the reads through MiXCR, storing one row per CDR3 protein. The table lists 250,000 to 300,000 distinct CDR3 sequences, 45% to 70% of them singletons. Sequences were obtained from sorted CD4+, CD8+, or CD8+CD57+ T cells (not recorded which) from PBMCs. The gene calls are TRBV11-2 and TRBJ1-2; no definite D call. The sequence was obtained from a human donor with severe aplastic anemia or a healthy control (not recorded which). The CDR3 reads CASSSARDYGYTF. DNA for the CDR3: TGTGCCAGCAGCTCTGCAAGGGACTATGGCTACACCTTC.